This is a list of T cell receptor beta chains from one sample in a study of blood T cell repertoires in COVID-19. Only in-frame clones appear in the TCRdb table, and some are missing; sequencing was by immunoSEQ multiplex PCR. The repertoire consists of more than 100,000 clones, with roughly 87% occurring once and the leading ten covering 15% to 20%. Material for sequencing was peripheral blood. All receptors derive from a woman aged 80 or over in a cohort sampled during active COVID-19. CDR3s include the opening cysteine and the closing phenylalanine or tryptophan. D genes are given only for firm matches. Where a row states a size, it is once, few, many or the class of an expanded clone; other rows omit it.

V gene	J gene	D gene	clone size	CDR3 protein
TRBV27	TRBJ1-1	.	.	CASSLSQGDTEAFF
TRBV18	TRBJ2-7	.	.	CASSPPGGSYEQYF
TRBV6-6	TRBJ1-4	TRBD1	.	CASSFQGQGGKLFF
TRBV24-1	TRBJ2-1	.	.	CATSDFGDEQFF
TRBV7-2	TRBJ1-2	.	.	CASSLTGTTNYGYTF
TRBV3-1/TRBV3-2	TRBJ2-4	TRBD2	.	CASSQMRGVPPRDF
TRBV11-2	TRBJ1-1	.	.	CASRRGGQPGKNTEAFF
TRBV18	TRBJ1-4	.	.	CASSPPIRITNEKLFF
TRBV6-6	TRBJ2-5	.	.	CASIPGAEETQYF
TRBV3-1/TRBV3-2	TRBJ2-7	TRBD2	.	CASSQASGARYEQYF
TRBV24-1	TRBJ2-3	TRBD1	.	CATSDARPGTGKDTQYF
TRBV13	TRBJ1-2	.	.	CASSRTDGYGYTF
TRBV5-4	TRBJ2-2	.	.	CASSRSRVGELFF
TRBV28	TRBJ2-7	TRBD2	.	CASSLPAGSYEQYF
TRBV5-1	TRBJ2-1	TRBD1	.	CASSLAGTASYNEQFF
TRBV19	TRBJ2-1	TRBD2	few	CASSIEPPGLAFYNEQFF
TRBV10-3	TRBJ2-1	TRBD1	.	CAIRESAGQGAISGYNEQFF
TRBV28	TRBJ1-1	.	.	CASSPGQQGEAFF
TRBV5-1	TRBJ2-7	.	.	CASSSGSSDRTYEQYF
TRBV7-2	TRBJ2-5	.	.	CASSLVEGETQYF
TRBV11-2	TRBJ2-1	TRBD1	.	CASSISGTGLNEQFF
TRBV6-6	TRBJ1-2	TRBD1	.	CASFTGVYGYTF
TRBV5-4	TRBJ2-2	TRBD2	.	CASSFGRDHGELFF
TRBV2	TRBJ1-1	.	.	CASRDDNTEAFF
TRBV15	TRBJ2-2	TRBD1	few	CATSIRDRRDTGELFF
TRBV5-1	TRBJ2-2	TRBD2	.	CASREVGGRAHGELFF
TRBV5-8	TRBJ1-5	TRBD1	.	CASRLRQGSNQPQHF
TRBV3-1/TRBV3-2	TRBJ2-1	TRBD2	.	CATGGSGGSSYNEQFF
TRBV7-9	TRBJ2-2	TRBD1	.	CASSLGTGGPGELFF
TRBV19	TRBJ1-4	.	once	CASSIQGETNEKLFF
TRBV5-1	TRBJ2-1	.	.	CASSLAPPISYNEQFF
TRBV19	TRBJ2-4	TRBD1	.	CASSTQGQGGNIQYF
TRBV6-6	TRBJ1-2	.	.	CASSYQGLGYTF